These T cell receptor beta chains were read from a single sample in a study of OX40 agonist ivuxolimab in advanced cancers. Data came from immunoSEQ multiplex PCR; TCRdb stores just in-frame clones and leaves some out. Of approximately 90,000 clones detected, about 90% appear once; the ten largest clones hold roughly 0.79%. This specimen consisted of CD4+ or CD8+ T cells sorted from blood, obtained in a trial of the OX40 agonist ivuxolimab. The receptor source for this set is an adult with an advanced solid tumor such as melanoma, head and neck, liver or kidney cancer. The CDR3 runs from the conserved cysteine through the conserved F or W. D genes are given only for firm matches. Clone size, where shown, is once, few, many, or a class for clones that have expanded.

j_call: TRBJ2-1
v_call: TRBV6-5
clone_size: NA
d_call: NA
cdr3_aa: CASSSRGGGRRNEQFF
cdr3_nt: TGTGCCAGCAGTTCCAGAGGGGGGGGGAGGCGGAATGAGCAGTTCTTC

j_call: TRBJ2-1
v_call: TRBV23-1
clone_size: NA
d_call: NA
cdr3_aa: CASSPIPYNEQFF
cdr3_nt: TGCGCCAGCAGCCCTATCCCCTACAATGAGCAGTTCTTC

j_call: TRBJ2-7
v_call: TRBV6-5
clone_size: NA
d_call: NA
cdr3_aa: CASSYRQYREQYF
cdr3_nt: TGTGCCAGCAGTTATCGACAGTACCGCGAGCAGTACTTC

j_call: TRBJ1-4
v_call: TRBV5-1
clone_size: NA
d_call: NA
cdr3_aa: CASSYSAPNEKLFF
cdr3_nt: TGCGCCAGCAGTTACAGCGCTCCTAATGAAAAACTGTTTTTT

j_call: TRBJ1-2
v_call: TRBV19
clone_size: once
d_call: TRBD1
cdr3_aa: CASSTLGTDYYGYTF
cdr3_nt: TGTGCCAGTAGTACGTTGGGGACAGACTACTATGGCTACACCTTC

j_call: TRBJ1-3
v_call: TRBV28
clone_size: once
d_call: NA
cdr3_aa: CASSFWQGTGNTIYF
cdr3_nt: TGTGCCAGCAGTTTTTGGCAGGGAACCGGAAACACCATATATTTT

j_call: TRBJ2-3
v_call: TRBV7-2
clone_size: NA
d_call: NA
cdr3_aa: CASRLLATGDTQYF
cdr3_nt: TGTGCCAGCAGGCTCTTGGCCACAGGGGATACGCAGTATTTT

j_call: TRBJ1-1
v_call: TRBV7-9
clone_size: NA
d_call: NA
cdr3_aa: CASSPEGEAFF
cdr3_nt: TGTGCCAGCAGCCCCGAGGGTGAAGCTTTCTTT

j_call: TRBJ1-1
v_call: TRBV7-8
clone_size: NA
d_call: NA
cdr3_aa: CASSLTAYTEAFF
cdr3_nt: TGTGCCAGCAGCCTGACAGCTTACACTGAAGCTTTCTTT

j_call: TRBJ2-5
v_call: TRBV28
clone_size: NA
d_call: TRBD1
cdr3_aa: CASAQGGAKETQYF
cdr3_nt: TGTGCCAGCGCCCAAGGGGGCGCGAAGGAGACCCAGTACTTC

j_call: TRBJ1-1
v_call: TRBV6-1
clone_size: NA
d_call: TRBD1
cdr3_aa: CASSERAGGTEAFF
cdr3_nt: TGTGCCAGCAGTGAGAGGGCAGGGGGCACTGAAGCTTTCTTT

j_call: TRBJ2-3
v_call: TRBV7-2
clone_size: NA
d_call: NA
cdr3_aa: CASTLSGQVMNTQYF
cdr3_nt: TGTGCCAGCACCCTTAGCGGACAGGTGATGAATACGCAGTATTTT

j_call: TRBJ2-5
v_call: TRBV5-1
clone_size: NA
d_call: TRBD2
cdr3_aa: CASSFGTSHQETQYF
cdr3_nt: TGCGCCAGCAGCTTTGGGACTAGCCACCAAGAGACCCAGTACTTC

j_call: TRBJ2-3
v_call: TRBV2
clone_size: NA
d_call: NA
cdr3_aa: CASSEGSVSDTQYF
cdr3_nt: TGTGCCAGCAGTGAAGGTAGCGTCTCAGATACGCAGTATTTT

j_call: TRBJ1-1
v_call: TRBV28
clone_size: NA
d_call: NA
cdr3_aa: CASSLLNTEAFF
cdr3_nt: TGTGCCAGCAGTTTACTGAATACTGAAGCTTTCTTT

j_call: TRBJ1-3
v_call: TRBV7-2
clone_size: NA
d_call: NA
cdr3_aa: CASSLAHQQGNTIYF
cdr3_nt: TGTGCCAGCAGCTTAGCGCATCAACAGGGAAACACCATATATTTT

j_call: TRBJ1-1
v_call: TRBV7-3
clone_size: NA
d_call: NA
cdr3_aa: CATSLTRVGRNTEAFF
cdr3_nt: TGTGCCACCAGCCTCACCCGGGTGGGGAGGAACACTGAAGCTTTCTTT

j_call: TRBJ2-1
v_call: TRBV2
clone_size: NA
d_call: NA
cdr3_aa: CASSRTPYNEQFF
cdr3_nt: TGTGCCAGCAGTCGGACTCCTTACAATGAGCAGTTCTTC

j_call: TRBJ2-3
v_call: TRBV11-2
clone_size: NA
d_call: TRBD2
cdr3_aa: CASSLRGGQYF
cdr3_nt: TGTGCCAGCAGCTTACGGGGGGGGCAGTATTTT

j_call: TRBJ1-2
v_call: TRBV30
clone_size: NA
d_call: NA
cdr3_aa: CAWRRGGYTF
cdr3_nt: TGTGCCTGGAGGAGGGGTGGCTACACCTTC

j_call: TRBJ2-7
v_call: TRBV7-2
clone_size: NA
d_call: TRBD1
cdr3_aa: CASSSGQGRYEQYF
cdr3_nt: TGTGCCAGCAGCTCCGGACAGGGTCGATACGAGCAGTACTTC

j_call: TRBJ2-2
v_call: TRBV5-8
clone_size: NA
d_call: TRBD1
cdr3_aa: CASSLRGTGQTGELFF
cdr3_nt: TGTGCCAGCAGCTTGCGAGGGACAGGACAAACCGGGGAGCTGTTTTTT

j_call: TRBJ2-7
v_call: TRBV7-2
clone_size: NA
d_call: TRBD2
cdr3_aa: CASSPRAGGPYEQYF
cdr3_nt: TGTGCCAGCAGCCCCCGGGCGGGGGGGCCCTACGAGCAGTACTTC

j_call: TRBJ2-4
v_call: TRBV25-1
clone_size: NA
d_call: NA
cdr3_aa: CASSETVLAKNIQYF
cdr3_nt: TGTGCCAGCAGTGAAACTGTTTTAGCCAAAAACATTCAGTACTTC

j_call: TRBJ2-5
v_call: TRBV6-6
clone_size: NA
d_call: NA
cdr3_aa: CASSSPLQETQYF
cdr3_nt: TGTGCCAGCAGTTCTCCCCTCCAAGAGACCCAGTACTTC

j_call: TRBJ1-6
v_call: TRBV28
clone_size: NA
d_call: TRBD1
cdr3_aa: CASREGQGGSPLHF
cdr3_nt: TGTGCCAGCAGGGAGGGACAGGGAGGCTCACCCCTCCACTTT

j_call: TRBJ1-5
v_call: TRBV28
clone_size: NA
d_call: TRBD1
cdr3_aa: CASSFGDRVNQPQHF
cdr3_nt: TGTGCCAGCAGTTTTGGGGACAGGGTCAATCAGCCCCAGCATTTT

j_call: TRBJ1-2
v_call: TRBV25-1
clone_size: NA
d_call: NA
cdr3_aa: CASSTRQELSGYTF
cdr3_nt: TGTGCCAGCAGTACCCGACAGGAACTGTCGGGCTACACCTTC

j_call: TRBJ2-7
v_call: TRBV4-2
clone_size: once
d_call: NA
cdr3_aa: CASSQDMAQFGLLYF
cdr3_nt: TGTGCCAGCAGCCAAGACATGGCGCAATTCGGCTTACTTTACTTC

j_call: TRBJ1-1
v_call: TRBV6-6
clone_size: NA
d_call: TRBD1
cdr3_aa: CASNGGDRMNTEAFF
cdr3_nt: TGTGCCAGCAATGGGGGGGACAGGATGAACACTGAAGCTTTCTTT

j_call: TRBJ1-3
v_call: TRBV6-6
clone_size: NA
d_call: TRBD1
cdr3_aa: CASSFPGQASGNTIYF
cdr3_nt: TGTGCCAGCAGTTTCCCGGGACAGGCCTCTGGAAACACCATATATTTT

j_call: TRBJ2-7
v_call: TRBV28
clone_size: once
d_call: TRBD1
cdr3_aa: CASSSLHLRQGSTYEQYF
cdr3_nt: TGTGCCAGCAGTTCCCTTCACCTCCGACAGGGGTCCACCTACGAGCAGTACTTC

j_call: TRBJ2-1
v_call: TRBV28
clone_size: NA
d_call: NA
cdr3_aa: CASSLRGRGSYNEQFF
cdr3_nt: TGTGCCAGCAGTTTACGGGGGCGTGGGTCCTACAATGAGCAGTTCTTC

j_call: TRBJ1-5
v_call: TRBV6-1
clone_size: few
d_call: NA
cdr3_aa: CASIEGWAFNQPQHF
cdr3_nt: TGTGCCAGCATAGAGGGCTGGGCCTTCAATCAGCCCCAGCATTTT

j_call: TRBJ1-3
v_call: TRBV5-4
clone_size: NA
d_call: NA
cdr3_aa: CASSLEHGNTIYF
cdr3_nt: TGTGCCAGCAGCTTGGAACATGGAAACACCATATATTTT

j_call: TRBJ2-5
v_call: TRBV27
clone_size: NA
d_call: TRBD2
cdr3_aa: CASSSFTSGGETQYF
cdr3_nt: TGTGCCAGCAGTTCCTTCACTAGCGGAGGAGAGACCCAGTACTTC

j_call: TRBJ2-7
v_call: TRBV5-1
clone_size: NA
d_call: NA
cdr3_aa: CASSSVRGASHEQYF
cdr3_nt: TGCGCCAGCAGCTCTGTTCGGGGGGCTTCCCACGAGCAGTACTTC

j_call: TRBJ2-3
v_call: TRBV28
clone_size: NA
d_call: TRBD1
cdr3_aa: CASSTSGTGGDIDTQYF
cdr3_nt: TGTGCCAGCAGTACCTCTGGGACAGGAGGGGATATTGATACGCAGTATTTT

j_call: TRBJ2-5
v_call: TRBV5-1
clone_size: once
d_call: NA
cdr3_aa: CASSFQGRQETQYF
cdr3_nt: TGCGCCAGCAGTTTCCAGGGGAGGCAAGAGACCCAGTACTTC

j_call: TRBJ1-4
v_call: TRBV30
clone_size: NA
d_call: TRBD1
cdr3_aa: CAWSRQGEEKLFF
cdr3_nt: TGTGCCTGGAGTAGACAGGGGGAAGAAAAACTGTTTTTT

j_call: TRBJ2-7
v_call: TRBV6-5
clone_size: NA
d_call: TRBD1
cdr3_aa: CASRRQGGEQYF
cdr3_nt: TGTGCCAGCAGGAGACAGGGCGGCGAGCAGTACTTC